This T cell receptor (beta chain) was sequenced during a study of T cell changes during pregnancy in multiple sclerosis. The CDR3 extends over 11 amino acids. V was clipped by 5 bases and J by 5 bases; unmatched bases: 3. Germline-derived CDR1 and CDR2 are DFQATT and SNEGSKA (reference sequence). This table comes from immunoSEQ multiplex PCR, and its TCRdb copy is limited to in-frame clones, with some not included. The sample contains about 40,000 clones, 80% to 95% of which appear only once. This clone was counted between two and nine times. The rearrangement joins TRBV20-1 to TRBJ2-7; TRBD1 agrees at 7 bases. This receptor was identified in a female donor with multiple sclerosis, enrolled in a pregnancy study. This material consisted of CD4+ T cells from peripheral blood mononuclear cells, taken in the third trimester of pregnancy. The DNA for the CDR3 is TGCAGTGCTCACAGGGGCGACGAGCAGTACTTC. Residues: CSAHRGDEQYF.